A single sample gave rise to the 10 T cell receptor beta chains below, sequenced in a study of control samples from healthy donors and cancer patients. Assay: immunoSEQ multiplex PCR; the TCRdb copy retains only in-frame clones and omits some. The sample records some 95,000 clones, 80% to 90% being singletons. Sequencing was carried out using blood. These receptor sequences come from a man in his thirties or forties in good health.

Written as DNA, the CDR3 is TGTGCCACCTCAAAGGGGGGAGGGTTCTACAATGAGCAGTTCTTC. It encodes CATSKGGGFYNEQFF. The chain links TRBV27 to TRBJ2-1; tentative D call: TRBD2 (7 bases). CDR3 length: 15 amino acids. V gave up 10 bases and J gave up 3 bases, with 19 bases separating them. CDR1 MNHEY and CDR2 SMNVEV come from the germline V gene (reference sequence).

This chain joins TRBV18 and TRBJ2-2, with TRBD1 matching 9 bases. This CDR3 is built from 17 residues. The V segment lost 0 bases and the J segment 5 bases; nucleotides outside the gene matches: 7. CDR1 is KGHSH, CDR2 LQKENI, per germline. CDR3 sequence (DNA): TGTGCCAGCTCACCACCGGGACAGGGCATCTTTACCGGGGAGCTGTTTTTT. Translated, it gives CASSPPGQGIFTGELFF.

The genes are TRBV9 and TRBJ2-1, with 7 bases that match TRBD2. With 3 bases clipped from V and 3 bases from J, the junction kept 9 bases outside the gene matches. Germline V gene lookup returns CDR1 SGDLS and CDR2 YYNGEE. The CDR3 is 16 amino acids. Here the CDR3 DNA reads TGTGCCAGCAGCGGACCCGGAAGCGGGAACTACAATGAGCAGTTCTTC. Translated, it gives CASSGPGSGNYNEQFF.

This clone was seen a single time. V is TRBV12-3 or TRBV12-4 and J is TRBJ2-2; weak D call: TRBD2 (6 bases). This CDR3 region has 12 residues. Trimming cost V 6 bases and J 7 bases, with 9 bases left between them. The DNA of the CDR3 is TGTGCCAGCAGGAATAGCGGCGGGGAGCTGTTTTTT. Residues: CASRNSGGELFF.

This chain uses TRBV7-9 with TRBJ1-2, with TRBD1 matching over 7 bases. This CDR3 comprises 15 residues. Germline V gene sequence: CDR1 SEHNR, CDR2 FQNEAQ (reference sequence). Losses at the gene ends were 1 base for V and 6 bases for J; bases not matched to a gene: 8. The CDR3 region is CASSLGQGQRHGYTF. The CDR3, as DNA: TGTGCCAGCAGCTTAGGACAGGGACAGCGCCATGGCTACACCTTC.

DNA for the CDR3: TGCGCCAGCAGCCATCCCGAGGCCAGAAAAGACTATGGCTACACCTTC. This gives the protein CASSHPEARKDYGYTF. The chain is built from TRBV4-3 and TRBJ1-2; D is unclear. The CDR3 runs 16 residues. Germline assignment: CDR1 LGHNA and CDR2 YSLEER. The germline V and J ends were trimmed by 3 bases and 3 bases, with 17 bases remaining between them.

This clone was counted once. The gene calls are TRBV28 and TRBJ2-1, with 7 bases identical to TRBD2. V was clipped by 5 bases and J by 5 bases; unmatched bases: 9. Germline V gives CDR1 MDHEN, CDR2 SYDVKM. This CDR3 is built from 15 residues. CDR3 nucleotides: TGTGCCAGCAGTCTCCTCCGGGGGGTCGACAATGAGCAGTTCTTC. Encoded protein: CASSLLRGVDNEQFF.

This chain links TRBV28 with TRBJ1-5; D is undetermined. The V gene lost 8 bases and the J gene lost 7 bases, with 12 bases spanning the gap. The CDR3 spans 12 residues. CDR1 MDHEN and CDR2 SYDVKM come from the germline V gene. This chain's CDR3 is CASDGVRQPQHF. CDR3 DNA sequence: TGTGCCAGCGACGGGGTCCGGCAGCCCCAGCATTTT.

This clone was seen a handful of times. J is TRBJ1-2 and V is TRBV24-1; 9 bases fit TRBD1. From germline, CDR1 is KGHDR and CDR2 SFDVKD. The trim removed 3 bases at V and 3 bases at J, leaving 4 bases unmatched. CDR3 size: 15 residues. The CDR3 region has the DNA TGTGCCACCAGTGATCGGACAGGGGTGGACTATGGCTACACCTTC. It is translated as CATSDRTGVDYGYTF.

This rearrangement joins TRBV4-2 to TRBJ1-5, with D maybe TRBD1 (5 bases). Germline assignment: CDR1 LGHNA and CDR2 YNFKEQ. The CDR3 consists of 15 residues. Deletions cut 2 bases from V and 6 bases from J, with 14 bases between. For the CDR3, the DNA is TGTGCCAGCAGCCAACAGGCGAACGGGGGTCAGCCCCAGCATTTT. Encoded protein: CASSQQANGGQPQHF.